Following are 20 T cell receptor beta chains from one sample sequenced in a study of cytomegalovirus exposure and HLA in healthy donors. Amplification used 60 Vbeta primers and 13 Jbeta primers. Method: immunoSEQ multiplex PCR; TCRdb's copy keeps in-frame clones and lacks some. The table shows approximately 88,000 clones, with 64% occurring only once. The sequenced sample consisted of PBMCs. These TCRs come from a man aged 55 to 69 in good health and CMV-seronegative.

V is TRBV11-3 and J is TRBJ2-7; D is uncertain. Looked up from germline, CDR1 is SGHNT and CDR2 is YENEEA. The CDR3 spans 11 residues. V was clipped by 7 bases and J by 3 bases, with 7 bases between them. The CDR3 loop reads CASTYYYEQYF. The CDR3 DNA follows: TGTGCCAGCACCTACTACTACGAGCAGTACTTC.

The CDR3 region is CASSVRTALAGVVETQYF. The CDR3 DNA follows: TGTGCCAGCAGCGTTCGAACGGCTCTAGCGGGAGTTGTGGAGACCCAGTACTTC. The chain uses TRBV9 and TRBJ2-5, with 10 bases matching TRBD2. This CDR3 is 18 amino acids long. The germline V gene encodes CDR1 SGDLS and CDR2 YYNGEE. V shed 2 bases and J 5 bases; nucleotides not matched to a gene: 15.

The rearrangement joins TRBV4-2 to TRBJ2-7; maybe TRBD1 (6 bases). From germline, CDR1 is LGHNA and CDR2 YNFKEQ. With 0 bases removed from V and 4 bases from J, the gap between germline ends came to 16 bases. There are 16 residues in the CDR3. The CDR3 DNA follows: TGTGCCAGCAGCCAAGATGGAGGAGACAGGACTTACGAGCAGTACTTC. Translated, it gives CASSQDGGDRTYEQYF.

This clone was seen a few times. The J gene is TRBJ1-2, the V gene TRBV7-8; 8 bases fit TRBD1. The CDR3 sequence is 16 residues long. V was pared by 5 bases and J by 3 bases, with 11 bases of the junction left unmatched. CDR1 is SGHVS and CDR2 is FQNEAQ in the germline V gene. The CDR3 loop is CASSPFLQGVDYGYTF. The CDR3 bases are TGTGCCAGCAGCCCCTTCCTACAGGGGGTCGACTATGGCTACACCTTC. Filled out from reference TRBV7-8 and TRBJ1-2, the complete variable domain reads GAGVSQSPRYKVAKRGQDVALRCDPISGHVSLFWYQQALGQGPEFLTYFQNEAQLDKSGLPSDRFFAERPEGSVSTLKIQRTQQEDSAVYLCASSPFLQGVDYGYTFGSGTRLTVV.

This clone was seen a few times. The chain employs TRBV6-1 and TRBJ2-7, with D possibly TRBD1 on 6 matching bases. The length of the CDR3 is 14 residues. CDR1 and CDR2 from the germline V gene are MNHNS and SASEGT. The ends were cut back, 7 bases at V and 4 bases at J, with 17 bases in the middle. CDR3 region: CASKGGLRAYEQYF. The CDR3 region has the DNA TGTGCCAGCAAAGGGGGTTTAAGGGCGTACGAGCAGTACTTC.

This clone was detected a few times. The V gene is TRBV9, the J gene TRBJ2-7, with no clear D. V lost 1 base, J lost 0 bases, and 8 bases lay in between. The CDR3 covers 14 residues. Germline V gives CDR1 SGDLS, CDR2 YYNGEE. Here the CDR3 DNA reads TGTGCCAGCAGCGTAAGTGGCAACTCCTACGAGCAGTACTTC. Translation: CASSVSGNSYEQYF.

The chain carries TRBV28 and TRBJ2-7; TRBD2 agrees at 13 bases. V gave up 4 bases and J gave up 1 base; unmatched junction bases: 1. CDR3 size: 15 residues. Germline loops: CDR1 MDHEN, CDR2 SYDVKM. CDR3 bases: TGTGCCAGCAGTTGGGGACTAGCGGGATCCTACGAGCAGTACTTC. This encodes CASSWGLAGSYEQYF.

In this sample, this clone turned up once. The J gene is TRBJ2-7, the V gene TRBV5-1; unclear D gene. V dropped 1 base and J dropped 4 bases, with 9 bases sitting between them. The CDR3 contains 13 residues. Germline-derived CDR1 and CDR2 are SGHRS and YFSETQ. In DNA form, the CDR3 reads TGCGCCAGCAGCTTGTACAGTAGGTACGAGCAGTACTTC. It encodes CASSLYSRYEQYF.

Note on this clone: A junction end diverges from the germline sequence, so it may reflect a read error. The chain recombines TRBV5-1 with TRBJ2-1; TRBD1 matches at 9 bases. From germline, CDR1 is SGHRS and CDR2 YFSETQ. The CDR3 length is 14 residues. The CDR3 region is CANSLAQGASEQFF. Here the CDR3 DNA reads TGCGCCAACAGCTTGGCACAGGGGGCAAGTGAGCAGTTCTTC.

The chain is built from TRBV2 and TRBJ2-6; 8 nucleotides line up with TRBD2. The trim removed 6 bases at V and 0 bases at J, leaving 13 bases unmatched. This CDR3 spans 19 amino acids. CDR1 SNHLY and CDR2 FYNNEI come from the germline V gene. In DNA, the CDR3 is TGTGCCAGCAGGGGGCGTCTAGCGGGTGACCGCTCTGGGGCCAACGTCCTGACTTTC. As protein: CASRGRLAGDRSGANVLTF.

The chain employs TRBV2 and TRBJ2-5; D may be TRBD1 (6 bases). The J call may be faulty, since TRBJ2-7 better matches the DNA end. The CDR3 is 12 residues long. CDR1 is SNHLY and CDR2 is FYNNEI in the germline V gene. CDR3 DNA: TGTGCCAGCAGTCTGACAGGTCGCGAGCAGTACTTC. Its translation is CASSLTGREQYF.

This chain joins TRBV27 and TRBJ1-6; 9 nucleotides align to TRBD1. The germline V gene has CDR1 MNHEY and CDR2 SMNVEV (reference sequence). Trimming took 8 bases from V and 11 from J; bases not matched to a gene: 13. The CDR3 sequence is 15 residues long. CDR3 residues: CASQPLPGQGTPLHF. The CDR3 DNA follows: TGTGCCAGCCAGCCCCTCCCGGGACAGGGAACACCCCTCCACTTT.

Comment on this clone: One end of the junction is discordant with germline, which a read error may explain. The rearrangement joins TRBV7-7 to TRBJ2-2; TRBD2 might be the D (7 bases). The CDR3 is made up of 15 amino acids. In germline, CDR1 is SSHAT, CDR2 FNYEAQ (reference sequence). In DNA, the CDR3 is TGTGCTAGCAGCTTAATCGGGGGGCAATTCGGGGAGCTGTTTTTT. Its protein product is CASSLIGGQFGELFF.

V and J are TRBV18 and TRBJ1-5; the D gene is possibly TRBD1 (5 bases). The CDR3 extends over 15 amino acids. V lost 6 bases, J lost 1 base, and 13 bases lay in between. CDR1 KGHSH and CDR2 LQKENI come from the germline V gene. CDR3 loop: CASSHAGKSNQPQHF. The CDR3 nucleotides are TGTGCCAGCTCCCACGCAGGGAAGAGCAATCAGCCCCAGCATTTT.

The chain recombines TRBV28 with TRBJ2-5; D might be TRBD2 (5 bases). Trimming left V 2 bases short and J 5 bases short, with 9 bases between. Germline V lookup: CDR1 MDHEN, CDR2 SYDVKM. This CDR3 has 13 amino acids. The CDR3 bases are TGTGCCAGCAGTTTACCTAGCCATGAGACCCAGTACTTC. Translation gives CASSLPSHETQYF.

Comments on this clone: The sample contains more than one DNA sequence encoding this CDR3. The rearrangement links TRBV7-3 to TRBJ1-1; the match to TRBD1 covers 7 bases. This CDR3 is built from 14 residues. CDR1 SGHTA and CDR2 FQGTGA come from the germline V gene. V lost 0 bases and J lost 3; bases outside the gene matches: 1. CDR3: CASSLTGGDTEAFF. In DNA form, the CDR3 reads TGTGCCAGCAGCTTAACAGGGGGCGACACTGAAGCTTTCTTT.

V and J are TRBV6-1 and TRBJ2-5; TRBD2 agrees at 7 bases. V gave up 4 bases and J gave up 7 bases; unmatched junction bases: 12. Germline CDR1 is MNHNS and CDR2 is SASEGT. The CDR3 has 15 amino acids. The CDR3 loop is CASSAIISPGGTQYF. CDR3 bases: TGTGCCAGCAGTGCGATCATATCCCCGGGGGGGACCCAGTACTTC.

The CDR3 is CASSYQGAGGQNIQYF. The CDR3 DNA is TGTGCCAGCAGCTATCAGGGGGCAGGGGGTCAAAACATTCAGTACTTC. The V call is TRBV11-1, the J call TRBJ2-4, with 8 bases identical to TRBD1. The CDR3 has 16 residues. V trimming: 4 bases; J trimming: 5 bases; junction bases outside the gene matches: 10. Germline assignment: CDR1 SGHAT and CDR2 FQDESV (reference sequence).

V gene TRBV30 combines with J gene TRBJ1-5; 11 bases agree with TRBD1. V shed 5 bases and J 1 base; nucleotides not matched to a gene: 7. Germline CDR1 and CDR2: GTSNPN and SVGIG (reference sequence). This CDR3 is built from 16 residues. The CDR3 protein is CAWAGTGGSSNQPQHF. In DNA form, the CDR3 reads TGTGCCTGGGCCGGGACAGGGGGATCAAGCAATCAGCCCCAGCATTTT.

V usage is TRBV19 and J usage is TRBJ1-4; 9 nucleotides match TRBD1. Per the germline V gene, CDR1 is LNHDA and CDR2 is SQIVND (reference sequence). The CDR3 totals 18 residues. Germline trimming cut 3 bases from V and 8 bases from J; bases unmatched to any gene: 16. The CDR3 sequence: CASSIRGGQGVLVEKLFF. CDR3 sequence (DNA): TGTGCCAGTAGTATTCGAGGGGGACAGGGTGTTTTGGTGGAAAAACTGTTTTTT. Drawing the rest from reference TRBV19 and TRBJ1-4, the complete variable domain is DGGITQSPKYLFRKEGQNVTLSCEQNLNHDAMYWYRQDPGQGLRLIYYSQIVNDFQKGDIAEGYSVSREKKESFPLTVTSAQKNPTAFYLCASSIRGGQGVLVEKLFFGSGTQLSVL.